These 4 T cell receptor beta chains were sequenced from one sample in a study of T cell changes during pregnancy in multiple sclerosis (dated by TCRdb to the late 2010s). Receptor amplification or capture employed the immunoSEQ multiplex PCR assay. In TCRdb, the immuneACCESS table is reduced to in-frame sequences with V and J assigned. These tables do not hold every clone; where another copy was compared, an unresolved V gene accounts for under half, and the others remain unexplained. In this sample the table shows about 85,000 clones, more than 85% of which occur a single time. The ten largest clones take up under 3% of the sample. The input for sequencing was peripheral blood, taken in the first trimester of pregnancy. Receptors were obtained from a female donor with multiple sclerosis, enrolled in a pregnancy study.

This clone was detected only a few times. This chain uses TRBV18 with TRBJ1-1; D perhaps matches TRBD1 (6 bases). The V end was cut by 2 bases, the J end by 5 bases, with 9 bases between. The CDR3 runs to 13 residues. The germline CDR1 and CDR2 sequences are KGHSH and LQKENI. In DNA form, the CDR3 reads TGTGCCAGCTCACCAAACAGGGATACTGAAGCTTTCTTT. This sequence encodes CASSPNRDTEAFF.

The chain couples TRBV18 to TRBJ2-5; D possibly corresponds to TRBD1 (6 bases). CDR1 KGHSH and CDR2 LQKENI come from the germline V gene. The CDR3 extends over 16 amino acids. V gave up 0 bases and J gave up 0 bases, with 11 bases separating them. CDR3 loop: CASSPPRQGYQETQYF. CDR3 sequence (DNA): TGTGCCAGCTCACCACCGAGGCAGGGGTACCAAGAGACCCAGTACTTC. Full variable domain (remainder filled in from reference TRBV18 and TRBJ2-5): NAGVMQNPRHLVRRRGQEARLRCSPMKGHSHVYWYRQLPEEGLKFMVYLQKENIIDESGMPKERFSAEFPKEGPSILRIQQVVRGDSAAYFCASSPPRQGYQETQYFGPGTRLLVL.

The chain joins TRBV5-1 to TRBJ2-1; the D gene is possibly TRBD1 (5 bases). The V end was cut by 1 base, the J end by 8 bases, with 10 bases between. CDR1 and CDR2 from the germline V gene are SGHRS and YFSETQ. The CDR3 extends over 13 amino acids. DNA of the CDR3: TGCGCCAGCAGCTTGTGGGCAGGGTATGAGCAGTTCTTC. It is translated as CASSLWAGYEQFF.

The chain carries TRBV27 and TRBJ2-2; possibly TRBD2 for D (7 bases). Between the trimmed V and J ends, which lost 4 bases and 3 bases, there was a span of 9 bases. The germline CDR1 and CDR2 sequences are MNHEY and SMNVEV (reference sequence). This CDR3 contains 14 residues. Here the CDR3 DNA reads TGTGCCAGCAGTTGGGGGGGCGACACCGGGGAGCTGTTTTTT. It yields the protein CASSWGGDTGELFF.